Listed here are 8 T cell receptor beta chains from one sample, sequenced in a study of post-analysis software for immune sequencing data. No antigens are known for them. Included in the TCR beta cDNA libraries were unique molecular identifiers. TCRdb reprocessed the PCR reads with MiXCR, giving one entry per CDR3 protein. The sample shows 700,000 to 800,000 distinct CDR3 sequences, 25% to 30% of them seen only once. Study-wide findings and caveats: TRBV segments more frequent in patients than in controls numbered five and included TRBV5-6, TRBV5-1 and TRBV20-1.

Input material: blood. These receptors were collected from a girl aged 5-17 years with multiple sclerosis.

This clonotype was counted only a few times. V usage is TRBV7-9 and J usage is TRBJ2-7; D is possibly TRBD2 (6 bases). The germline V gene has CDR1 SEHNR and CDR2 FQNEAQ (reference sequence). The length of the CDR3 is 11 residues. The V end lost 7 bases, the J end lost 6 bases, and 10 bases lay between the germline ends. CDR3 in DNA: TGTGCCAGCACCCTGGGGGGCGAGCAGTACTTC. The encoded protein is CASTLGGEQYF.

The chain carries TRBV5-1 and TRBJ2-1; 7 bases agree with TRBD2. The CDR3 is 16 residues long. Germline values: CDR1 SGHRS, CDR2 YFSETQ. Unmatched junction bases numbered 8, after V lost 3 bases and J lost 2 bases. CDR3 protein: CASSSGGRAAYNEQFF. The CDR3 DNA reads TGCGCCAGCAGCTCTGGGGGGAGGGCAGCCTACAATGAGCAGTTCTTC.

Only a few counts were recorded for this clonotype. The chain couples TRBV3-1 to TRBJ2-7; the D call may be TRBD1 or TRBD2 (5 bases each). Trimming left V 4 bases short and J 0 bases short, with 19 bases between. Germline CDR1 LGHDT, CDR2 YNNKEL (reference sequence). CDR3 length equals 17 residues. The CDR3 is CASSPRLMGLASYEQYF. The CDR3 coding sequence is TGTGCCAGCAGCCCCCGCCTAATGGGGCTAGCCTCCTACGAGCAGTACTTC.

There are a few counts of this clonotype. This rearrangement joins TRBV10-3 to TRBJ1-1; 7 nucleotides align to TRBD1. The germline V gene has CDR1 ENHRY and CDR2 SYGVKD. The CDR3 consists of 16 residues. The ends lost 2 bases at V and 3 bases at J; junction bases unmatched: 9. The CDR3 nucleotides read TGTGCCATCAGTGAGAGGTCAGGGGGGTTCGACACTGAAGCTTTCTTT. Its translation is CAISERSGGFDTEAFF.

A remark on this clonotype: One junction end disagrees with the germline gene, perhaps due to a read error. The J gene is TRBJ1-1, the V gene TRBV9; 8 bases are a match to TRBD1. Germline values: CDR1 SGDLS, CDR2 YYNGEE. The CDR3 extends over 15 amino acids. The CDR3 loop reads CVSSEARTGRTEAFF. CDR3 DNA sequence: TGTGTCAGCAGCGAGGCGAGGACAGGGAGGACTGAAGCTTTCTTT.

The genes are TRBV28 and TRBJ1-2; D remains ambiguous. The CDR3 extends over 13 amino acids. The germline CDR1 and CDR2 sequences are MDHEN and SYDVKM. V dropped 1 base and J dropped 4 bases, with 7 bases sitting between them. DNA of the CDR3: TGTGCCAGCAGTTTATTAGGGATCTATGGCTACACCTTC. Its protein is CASSLLGIYGYTF.

The chain is built from TRBV20-1 and TRBJ1-5; D unclear. V lost 5 bases, J lost 0 bases, and 14 bases lay in between. This CDR3 contains 15 residues. Per the germline V gene, CDR1 is DFQATT and CDR2 is SNEGSKA (reference sequence). CDR3 sequence: CSAHPPGRSNQPQHF. In nucleotides, the CDR3 is TGCAGTGCTCACCCTCCGGGCCGTAGCAATCAGCCCCAGCATTTT.

This clonotype has just one count. The CDR3 nucleotides are TGTGCCAGTAGTATACGGGCCGGGGAGCTGTTTTTT. Residues: CASSIRAGELFF. This chain joins TRBV19 and TRBJ2-2; D unresolved. The CDR3 length is 12 residues. The V gene's germline CDR1 is LNHDA and CDR2 SQIVND (reference sequence). Between the trimmed V and J ends, which lost 2 bases and 6 bases, there was a span of 4 bases. Filled out from reference TRBV19 and TRBJ2-2, the complete variable domain reads DGGITQSPKYLFRKEGQNVTLSCEQNLNHDAMYWYRQDPGQGLRLIYYSQIVNDFQKGDIAEGYSVSREKKESFPLTVTSAQKNPTAFYLCASSIRAGELFFGEGSRLTVL.